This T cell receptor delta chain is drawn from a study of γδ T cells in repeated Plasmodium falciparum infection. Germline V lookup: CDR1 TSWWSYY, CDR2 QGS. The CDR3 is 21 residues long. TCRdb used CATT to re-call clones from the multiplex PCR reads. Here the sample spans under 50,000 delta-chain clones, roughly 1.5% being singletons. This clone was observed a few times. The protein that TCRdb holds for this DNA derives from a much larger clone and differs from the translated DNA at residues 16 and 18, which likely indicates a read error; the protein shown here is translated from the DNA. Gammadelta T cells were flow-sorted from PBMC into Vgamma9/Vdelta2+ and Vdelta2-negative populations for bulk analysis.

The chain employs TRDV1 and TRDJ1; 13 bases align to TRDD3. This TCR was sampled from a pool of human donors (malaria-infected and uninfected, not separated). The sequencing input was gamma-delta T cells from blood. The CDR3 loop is CALGDLDGTGGYVIYADRLIF. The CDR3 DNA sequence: TGTGCTCTTGGGGATCTGGACGGTACTGGGGGATACGTCATATACGCCGATAGACTCATCTTT.